This is a list of T cell receptor beta chains from one sample in a study of graft-versus-host responses after intestinal transplantation. Clones were sequenced by immunoSEQ multiplex PCR, and TCRdb holds only the in-frame ones, with some missing. The table lists a few thousand clones, over 60% of them singletons. This specimen was ileum tissue, taken 18 days after transplant. The source is a human patient who received an intestinal transplant, so some T cells may come from the graft donor. Both conserved end residues are part of each CDR3. The D gene is left open where the match is weak. Clone size is given for some rows only: seen once, a few or many times, or a class if the clone is expanded.

V	size	D	J	DNA	CDR3
TRBV27	NA	TRBD2	TRBJ2-3	TGTGCCAGCAGTTTAAGGGGACTAGCGGAGCTTAGCACAGATACGCAGTATTTT	CASSLRGLAELSTDTQYF
TRBV2	few	NA	TRBJ2-5	TGTGCCAGCAGTGGTTGGACTCCGTACCAAGAGACCCAGTACTTC	CASSGWTPYQETQYF
TRBV5-6	NA	TRBD1	TRBJ2-7	TGTGCCAGCAGCTTGAAGGGACAGGGGGTCCTTCTCTACGAGCAGTACTTC	CASSLKGQGVLLYEQYF
TRBV27	NA	NA	TRBJ2-7	TGTGCCAGCAGTTTGTCTCCGACCTACGAGCAGTACTTC	CASSLSPTYEQYF
TRBV10-3	NA	TRBD2	TRBJ2-2	TGTGCCATCGGAGGACTAGCTCTCAGCACCGGGGAGCTGTTTTTT	CAIGGLALSTGELFF
TRBV19	NA	NA	TRBJ1-5	TGTGCCAGTAGTATAGATCGGGGTCAGCCCCAGCATTTT	CASSIDRGQPQHF
TRBV18	NA	TRBD1	TRBJ1-5	TGTGCCAGCTCACCACAGGGGGCAAGCAATCAGCCCCAGCATTTT	CASSPQGASNQPQHF
TRBV6-5	few	TRBD1	TRBJ2-1	TGTGCCAGCAGCTGGACAGGGATAAATGAGCAGTTCTTC	CASSWTGINEQFF
TRBV18	NA	NA	TRBJ2-7	TGTGCCAGCTCACAAAATGTAGGTAGTCTAGCGAGTACCTACGAGCAGTACTTC	CASSQNVGSLASTYEQYF
TRBV5-6	NA	NA	TRBJ1-1	TGTGCCAGCAGCTTACTAAGCCGACTCTGGGCAATGAACACTGAAGCTTTCTTT	CASSLLSRLWAMNTEAFF
TRBV4-1	NA	NA	TRBJ2-5	TGCGCCAGCAGCCCCTTAGGGGGGCTACAAGAGACCCAGTACTTC	CASSPLGGLQETQYF
TRBV6-5	NA	NA	TRBJ1-1	TGTGCCAGCAGTTCCACAGGGAAGGGCACTGAAGCTTTCTTT	CASSSTGKGTEAFF
TRBV13	NA	TRBD2	TRBJ2-5	TGTGCCAGCAGCGCGGGACTAGGGGGGGAAGAGACCCAGTACTTC	CASSAGLGGEETQYF
TRBV5-1	few	TRBD2	TRBJ2-1	TGCGCCAGCAGCTTGACTAGCGGGAGGGCCAATGAGCAGTTCTTC	CASSLTSGRANEQFF
TRBV9	NA	NA	TRBJ2-7	TGTGCCAGCAGCGTCGACCCGGGCCCAGGGATAAGAAACGAGCAGTACTTC	CASSVDPGPGIRNEQYF